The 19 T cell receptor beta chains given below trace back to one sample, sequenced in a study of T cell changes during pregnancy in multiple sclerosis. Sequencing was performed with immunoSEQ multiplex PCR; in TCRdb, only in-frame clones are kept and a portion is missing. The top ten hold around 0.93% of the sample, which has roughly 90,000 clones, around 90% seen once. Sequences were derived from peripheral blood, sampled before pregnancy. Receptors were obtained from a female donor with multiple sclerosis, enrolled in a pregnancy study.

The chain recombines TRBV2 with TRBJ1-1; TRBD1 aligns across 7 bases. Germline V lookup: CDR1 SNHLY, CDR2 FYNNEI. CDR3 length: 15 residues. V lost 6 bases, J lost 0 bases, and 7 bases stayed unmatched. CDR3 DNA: TGTGCCAGCAGCCGACAGGGACCCATGAACACTGAAGCTTTCTTT. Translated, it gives CASSRQGPMNTEAFF.

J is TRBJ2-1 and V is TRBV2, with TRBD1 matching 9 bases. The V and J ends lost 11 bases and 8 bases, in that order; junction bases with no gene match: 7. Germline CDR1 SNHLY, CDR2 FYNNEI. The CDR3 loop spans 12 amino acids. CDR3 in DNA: TGTGCCGGCGGGACAGGGTCGTATGAGCAGTTCTTC. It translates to CAGGTGSYEQFF.

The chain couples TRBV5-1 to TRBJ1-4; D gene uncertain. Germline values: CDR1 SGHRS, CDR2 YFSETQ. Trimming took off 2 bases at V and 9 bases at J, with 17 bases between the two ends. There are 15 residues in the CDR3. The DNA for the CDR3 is TGCGCCAGCAGCTTCGACCGGGTCCCTAAGCAAAAACTGTTTTTT. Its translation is CASSFDRVPKQKLFF.

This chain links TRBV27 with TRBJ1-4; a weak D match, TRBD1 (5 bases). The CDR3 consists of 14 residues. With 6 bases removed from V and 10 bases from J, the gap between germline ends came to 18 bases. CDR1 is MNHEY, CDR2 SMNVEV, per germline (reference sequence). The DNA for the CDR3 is TGTGCCAGCAGCTACACCACGACCGGGGGAAAACTGTTTTTT. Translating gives CASSYTTTGGKLFF.

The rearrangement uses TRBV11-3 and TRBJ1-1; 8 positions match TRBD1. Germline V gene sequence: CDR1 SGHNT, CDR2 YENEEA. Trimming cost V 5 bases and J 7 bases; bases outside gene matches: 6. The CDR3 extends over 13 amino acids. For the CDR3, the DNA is TGTGCCAGCAGCCCCCGCGGACAGGGTGAAGCTTTCTTT. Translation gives CASSPRGQGEAFF. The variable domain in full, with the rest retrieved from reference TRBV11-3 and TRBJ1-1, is EAGVVQSPRYKIIEKKQPVAFWCNPISGHNTLYWYLQNLGQGPELLIRYENEEAVDDSQLPKDRFSAERLKGVDSTLKIQPAELGDSAVYLCASSPRGQGEAFFGQGTRLTVV.

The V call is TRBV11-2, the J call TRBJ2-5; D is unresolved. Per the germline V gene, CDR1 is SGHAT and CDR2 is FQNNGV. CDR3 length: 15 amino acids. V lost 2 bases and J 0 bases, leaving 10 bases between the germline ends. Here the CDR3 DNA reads TGTGCCAGCAGCTTAATAGCCTGGTACCAAGAGACCCAGTACTTC. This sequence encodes CASSLIAWYQETQYF. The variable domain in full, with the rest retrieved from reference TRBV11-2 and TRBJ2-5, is EAGVAQSPRYKIIEKRQSVAFWCNPISGHATLYWYQQILGQGPKLLIQFQNNGVVDDSQLPKDRFSAERLKGVDSTLKIQPAKLEDSAVYLCASSLIAWYQETQYFGPGTRLLVL.

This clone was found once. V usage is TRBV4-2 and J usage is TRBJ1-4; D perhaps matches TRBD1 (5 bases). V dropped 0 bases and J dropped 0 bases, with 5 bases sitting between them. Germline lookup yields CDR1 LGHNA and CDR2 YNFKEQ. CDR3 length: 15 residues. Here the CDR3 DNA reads TGTGCCAGCAGCCAAGAGACAGCAACTAATGAAAAACTGTTTTTT. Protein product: CASSQETATNEKLFF.

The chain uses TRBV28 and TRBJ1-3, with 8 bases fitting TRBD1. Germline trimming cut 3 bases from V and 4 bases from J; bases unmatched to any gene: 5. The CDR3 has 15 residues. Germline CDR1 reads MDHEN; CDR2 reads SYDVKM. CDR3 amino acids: CASSFQGAPGNTIYF. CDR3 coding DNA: TGTGCCAGCAGTTTCCAGGGGGCTCCCGGAAACACCATATATTTT.

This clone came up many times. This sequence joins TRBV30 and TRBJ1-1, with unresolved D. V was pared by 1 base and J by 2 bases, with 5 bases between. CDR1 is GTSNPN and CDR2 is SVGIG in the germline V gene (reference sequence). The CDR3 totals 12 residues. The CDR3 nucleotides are TGTGCCTGGAGTGACGGTAACACTGAAGCTTTCTTT. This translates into CAWSDGNTEAFF.

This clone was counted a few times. CDR3 loop: CASSGQDNQPQHF. As DNA, the CDR3 is TGTGCCAGCAGTGGACAGGACAATCAGCCCCAGCATTTT. The rearrangement uses TRBV2 and TRBJ1-5; D may be TRBD1 (6 bases). There are 13 residues in the CDR3. Germline-derived CDR1 and CDR2 are SNHLY and FYNNEI. Between the trimmed V and J ends, which lost 4 bases and 3 bases, there was a span of 7 bases. Full variable domain (remainder filled in from reference TRBV2 and TRBJ1-5): EPEVTQTPSHQVTQMGQEVILRCVPISNHLYFYWYRQILGQKVEFLVSFYNNEISEKSEIFDDQFSVERPDGSNFTLKIRSTKLEDSAMYFCASSGQDNQPQHFGDGTRLSIL.

The CDR3 reads CASSPPLAGHNEQFF. In DNA, the CDR3 is TGTGCCAGCAGCCCCCCCCTAGCGGGGCACAATGAGCAGTTCTTC. V is TRBV5-4 and J is TRBJ2-1; 9 positions match TRBD2. V shed 4 bases and J 5 bases; nucleotides not matched to a gene: 7. The CDR3 covers 15 residues. CDR1 is SGHNT and CDR2 is YYREEE in the germline V gene (reference sequence).

CDR3 in DNA: TGTGCCAGCAGCCTGGGCCGGGGGAGGGATAAAGCTTTCTTT. Translation gives CASSLGRGRDKAFF. V is TRBV5-4 and J is TRBJ1-1; perhaps TRBD1 as D (5 bases). The CDR3 is 14 amino acids. Trimming left V 4 bases short and J 9 bases short, with 19 bases between. The germline gives CDR1 SGHNT, CDR2 YYREEE (reference sequence).

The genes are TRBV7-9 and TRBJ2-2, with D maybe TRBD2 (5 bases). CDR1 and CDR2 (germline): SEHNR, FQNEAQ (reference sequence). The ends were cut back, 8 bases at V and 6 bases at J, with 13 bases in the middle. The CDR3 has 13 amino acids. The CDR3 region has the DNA TGTGCCAGCGGAGACGCGGGTGCCGGGGAGCTGTTTTTT. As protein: CASGDAGAGELFF.

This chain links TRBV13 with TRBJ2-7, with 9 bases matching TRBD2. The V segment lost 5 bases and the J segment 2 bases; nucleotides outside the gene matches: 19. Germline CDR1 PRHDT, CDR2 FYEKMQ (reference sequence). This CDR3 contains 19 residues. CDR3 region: CASSQYRGDPSGATYEQYF. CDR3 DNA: TGTGCCAGCAGCCAATACCGGGGCGATCCTAGCGGGGCGACCTACGAGCAGTACTTC. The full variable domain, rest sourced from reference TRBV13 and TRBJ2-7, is AAGVIQSPRHLIKEKRETATLKCYPIPRHDTVYWYQQGPGQDPQFLISFYEKMQSDKGSIPDRFSAQQFSDYHSELNMSSLELGDSALYFCASSQYRGDPSGATYEQYFGPGTRLTVT.

CDR3 sequence: CAWSAARGTSGSYEQYF. Written as DNA, the CDR3 is TGTGCCTGGAGTGCTGCACGCGGGACTAGCGGCAGTTACGAGCAGTACTTC. J is TRBJ2-7 and V is TRBV30; the match to TRBD2 covers 11 bases. In germline, CDR1 is GTSNPN, CDR2 SVGIG (reference sequence). The CDR3 contains 17 residues. J was trimmed by 4 bases and V by 1 base; bases with no gene match: 12.

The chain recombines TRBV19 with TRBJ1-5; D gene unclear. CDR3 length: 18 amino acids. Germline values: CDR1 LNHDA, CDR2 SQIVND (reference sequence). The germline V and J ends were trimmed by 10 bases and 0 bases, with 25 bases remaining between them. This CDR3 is CATVQVGVSTTSNQPQHF. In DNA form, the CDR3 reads TGTGCCACCGTTCAGGTCGGGGTATCGACTACTAGCAATCAGCCCCAGCATTTT.

In nucleotides, the CDR3 is TGTGCCGGGAAACAGGGAGCTACGAAGCAGTACTTC. This gives the protein CAGKQGATKQYF. The V gene is TRBV30, the J gene TRBJ2-7, with D possibly matching TRBD1 (6 bases). Trimming left V 8 bases short and J 8 bases short, with 19 bases between. The CDR3 has 12 residues. Germline V gene lookup returns CDR1 GTSNPN and CDR2 SVGIG (reference sequence).

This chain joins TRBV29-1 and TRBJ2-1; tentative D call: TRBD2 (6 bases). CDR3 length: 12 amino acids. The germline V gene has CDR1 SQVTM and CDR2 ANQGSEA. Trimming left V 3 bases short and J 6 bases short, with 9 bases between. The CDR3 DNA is TGCAGCGTTGAGGGACTTCGCAATGAGCAGTTCTTC. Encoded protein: CSVEGLRNEQFF.

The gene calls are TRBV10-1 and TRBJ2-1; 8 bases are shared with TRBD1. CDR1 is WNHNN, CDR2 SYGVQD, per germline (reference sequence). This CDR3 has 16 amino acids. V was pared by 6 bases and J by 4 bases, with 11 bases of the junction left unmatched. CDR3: CASSEMTGAGYNEQFF. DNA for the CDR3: TGCGCCAGCAGCGAGATGACAGGGGCGGGTTACAATGAGCAGTTCTTC.